The 28 T cell receptor beta chains reported below all come from one sample, sequenced in a study of cytomegalovirus exposure and HLA in healthy donors. PCR used 60 Vbeta primers and 13 Jbeta primers. Sequencing used immunoSEQ multiplex PCR; TCRdb keeps in-frame clones, though not all of them. This sample yields around 200,000 clones, of which 77% are seen a single time; less than 3.5% belongs to the top ten. Input material: PBMCs. The receptors derive from a woman in her sixties in good health and CMV-seropositive.

The V call is TRBV4-3, the J call TRBJ2-2; the D gene is possibly TRBD2 (6 bases). The CDR3 totals 13 residues. Germline CDR1 and CDR2: LGHNA and YSLEER. V was shortened by 0 bases and J by 7 bases, with 6 bases between the two germline ends. CDR3 residues: CASSQEGGGELFF. Here the CDR3 DNA reads TGCGCCAGCAGCCAAGAGGGGGGCGGGGAGCTGTTTTTT.

The gene calls are TRBV4-1 and TRBJ2-3; D is unclear. The V gene's germline CDR1 is MGHRA and CDR2 YSYEKL. The CDR3 runs to 14 residues. The V end was cut by 5 bases, the J end by 1 base, with 10 bases between. CDR3 in amino acids: CASSLRSGTDTQYF. The CDR3 DNA sequence: TGCGCCAGCAGCTTGAGGAGCGGCACAGATACGCAGTATTTT.

This clone turned up a few times. The chain joins TRBV7-6 to TRBJ2-4; TRBD2 aligns across 10 bases. V was pared by 5 bases and J by 6 bases, with 7 bases of the junction left unmatched. CDR1 and CDR2 from the germline V gene are SGHVS and FNYEAQ. This CDR3 is built from 15 residues. CDR3 in DNA: TGTGCCAGCAGCCGTAGCGGGGGGTCCCCAAACATTCAGTACTTC. Translation: CASSRSGGSPNIQYF.

V is TRBV5-1 and J is TRBJ2-4, with D tentatively TRBD1 (5 bases). There are 15 residues in the CDR3. The V end was cut by 0 bases, the J end by 5 bases, with 12 bases between. The germline V gene encodes CDR1 SGHRS and CDR2 YFSETQ. The CDR3 region is CASSLAPGPENIQYF. The CDR3 bases are TGCGCCAGCAGCTTGGCTCCAGGGCCCGAAAACATTCAGTACTTC.

This rearrangement joins TRBV30 to TRBJ2-5; 11 bases are a match to TRBD1. Unmatched junction bases numbered 5, after V lost 1 base and J lost 4 bases. This CDR3 region has 15 residues. Per germline, CDR1 GTSNPN and CDR2 SVGIG (reference sequence). CDR3 in amino acids: CAWSGPGTGGETQYF. DNA for the CDR3: TGTGCCTGGAGTGGCCCGGGGACAGGGGGAGAGACCCAGTACTTC. Full variable domain (remainder filled in from reference TRBV30 and TRBJ2-5): SQTIHQWPATLVQPVGSPLSLECTVEGTSNPNLYWYRQAAGRGLQLLFYSVGIGQISSEVPQNLSASRPQDRQFILSSKKLLLSDSGFYLCAWSGPGTGGETQYFGPGTRLLVL.

In DNA form, the CDR3 reads TGCGCCAGCAGCTTGGCCCCGGATGAAAAACTGTTTTTT. This encodes CASSLAPDEKLFF. The rearrangement links TRBV5-1 to TRBJ1-4, with no clear D. The V gene's germline CDR1 is SGHRS and CDR2 YFSETQ. Trimming pared 0 bases from V and 6 bases from J, leaving 6 bases between. The CDR3 has 13 residues.

V is TRBV4-1 and J is TRBJ2-1; 11 bases map to TRBD1. Germline loops: CDR1 MGHRA, CDR2 YSYEKL. The CDR3 sequence is 16 residues long. V dropped 1 base and J dropped 6; count of bases not matched to a gene: 5. The chain's CDR3 is CASSQVTGQGVNEQFF. The CDR3 DNA follows: TGCGCCAGCAGCCAAGTTACGGGACAGGGGGTCAATGAGCAGTTCTTC.

The rearrangement uses TRBV7-8 and TRBJ2-5; 7 bases fit TRBD1. The V gene end was trimmed by 5 bases and the J gene end by 7 bases; junction bases not matched to a gene: 10. Germline values: CDR1 SGHVS, CDR2 FQNEAQ. The CDR3 covers 14 residues. The CDR3 here is CASSPRGQVGTQYF. In DNA, the CDR3 is TGTGCCAGCAGCCCAAGAGGACAGGTGGGGACCCAGTACTTC.

The rearrangement joins TRBV15 to TRBJ2-2; 7 bases are shared with TRBD2. CDR1 LNHNV and CDR2 YYDKDF come from the germline V gene (reference sequence). Unmatched junction bases numbered 13, after V lost 2 bases and J lost 7 bases. The CDR3 runs 17 residues. CDR3 sequence: CATSRFKTAGDIGELFF. In DNA, the CDR3 is TGTGCCACCAGCAGATTCAAAACGGCGGGAGATATCGGGGAGCTGTTTTTT.

The chain has TRBV7-8 and TRBJ1-2, with 10 bases lining up with TRBD1. Germline V gene lookup returns CDR1 SGHVS and CDR2 FQNEAQ. This CDR3 region has 15 residues. Trimming at V came to 3 bases and at J to 6 bases, leaving 7 bases not matched to a gene. The CDR3 coding sequence is TGTGCCAGCAGCTTGGACAGGGGGAAAGAGAATGGCTACACCTTC. This encodes CASSLDRGKENGYTF.

This chain connects TRBV28 to TRBJ2-3, with D maybe TRBD2 (6 bases). Germline assignment: CDR1 MDHEN and CDR2 SYDVKM. Trimming removed 5 bases from V and 2 bases from J, with 11 bases in between. CDR3 size: 14 residues. CDR3 DNA: TGTGCCAGCAGTCGGGCGGGGAACACAGATACGCAGTATTTT. Its translation is CASSRAGNTDTQYF.

This sequence joins TRBV6-5 and TRBJ2-3; TRBD2 aligns across 9 bases. Looked up from germline, CDR1 is MNHEY and CDR2 is SVGAGI. This CDR3 is 15 amino acids long. Trimming removed 5 bases from V and 3 bases from J; junction bases left unmatched: 6. The CDR3 sequence is CASSPSSGSTDTQYF. CDR3 bases: TGTGCCAGCAGTCCGAGTAGCGGGAGTACAGATACGCAGTATTTT.

V is TRBV11-1 and J is TRBJ2-3, with 15 bases lining up with TRBD2. Trimming cost V 2 bases and J 6 bases; bases outside gene matches: 12. Germline-derived CDR1 and CDR2 are SGHAT and FQDESV (reference sequence). This CDR3 is built from 19 residues. DNA for the CDR3: TGTGCCAGCAGCTTATCTCCCCCAGGACTAGCGGGAGGGCCGGATACGCAGTATTTT. This encodes CASSLSPPGLAGGPDTQYF.

This chain joins TRBV2 and TRBJ1-5; 8 bases match TRBD1. This CDR3 has 14 amino acids. V lost 8 bases to trimming and J lost 6 bases; unmatched junction nucleotides: 9. Germline-derived CDR1 and CDR2 are SNHLY and FYNNEI. The CDR3 sequence is CASGGQGLGQPQHF. The CDR3 DNA reads as TGTGCCAGCGGAGGACAGGGTTTGGGTCAGCCCCAGCATTTT.

The chain employs TRBV27 and TRBJ2-7; possibly TRBD1 for D (5 bases). With 2 bases removed from V and 2 bases from J, the gap between germline ends came to 7 bases. Germline assignment: CDR1 MNHEY and CDR2 SMNVEV (reference sequence). There are 13 residues in the CDR3. The CDR3 protein is CASSLDRAYEQYF. CDR3 bases: TGTGCCAGCAGTTTAGACAGAGCCTACGAGCAGTACTTC.

This clone was seen a handful of times. The rearrangement uses TRBV5-4 and TRBJ1-4; D is undetermined. The CDR3 is 14 amino acids. Trimming took 2 bases from V and 7 from J, leaving 12 bases between them. Germline loops: CDR1 SGHNT, CDR2 YYREEE (reference sequence). The DNA of the CDR3 is TGTGCCAGCAGCTTTGACCGCCGAGGTGAAAAACTGTTTTTT. Protein: CASSFDRRGEKLFF.

J is TRBJ2-2 and V is TRBV6-1, with D possibly matching TRBD1 (6 bases). Per germline, CDR1 MNHNS and CDR2 SASEGT. Trimming stripped 6 bases from V and 4 bases from J, with 15 bases between. CDR3 length: 15 residues. The CDR3 DNA reads as TGTGCCAGCAGCTTCGGGACACTCGGCACCGGGGAGCTGTTTTTT. Its translation: CASSFGTLGTGELFF.

This clone was seen just once. V gene TRBV27 combines with J gene TRBJ2-1, with TRBD1 identical over 8 bases. V dropped 2 bases and J dropped 8; count of bases not matched to a gene: 8. The CDR3 totals 15 residues. Germline CDR1 MNHEY, CDR2 SMNVEV (reference sequence). The DNA of the CDR3 is TGTGCCAGCAGTTTAGAGACAGGGGAAGTTTATGAGCAGTTCTTC. Residues: CASSLETGEVYEQFF.

The rearrangement joins TRBV6-5 to TRBJ2-7, with no clear D. The V gene's germline CDR1 is MNHEY and CDR2 SVGAGI. The length of the CDR3 is 14 residues. V lost 2 bases to trimming and J lost 7 bases, with 15 bases between them. The CDR3 DNA reads TGTGCCAGCAGTTACCGAGCAGGCTTGGGTGAGCAGTACTTC. Encoded protein: CASSYRAGLGEQYF.

This chain connects TRBV30 to TRBJ1-1; D is unresolved. Trimming took off 3 bases at V and 5 bases at J, with 7 bases between the two ends. CDR1 is GTSNPN and CDR2 is SVGIG in the germline V gene (reference sequence). The length of the CDR3 is 11 residues. CDR3 nucleotide sequence: TGTGCCTGGAGACGGGTGACTGAAGCTTTCTTT. Encoded protein: CAWRRVTEAFF.

The J gene is TRBJ2-1, the V gene TRBV5-1, with a weak D call TRBD2 (6 bases). Trimming took 0 bases from V and 0 from J, leaving 7 bases between them. The CDR3 length is 15 residues. Germline CDR1 and CDR2: SGHRS and YFSETQ. CDR3 protein: CASSLAGLSYNEQFF. In DNA, the CDR3 is TGCGCCAGCAGCTTGGCGGGACTCTCCTACAATGAGCAGTTCTTC.

V is TRBV6-1 and J is TRBJ2-1, with 11 bases lining up with TRBD2. The V segment lost 5 bases and the J segment 7 bases; nucleotides outside the gene matches: 4. The CDR3 runs to 14 residues. CDR1 is MNHNS, CDR2 SASEGT, per germline. As DNA, the CDR3 is TGTGCCAGCAGTACTAGCGGGAGTAAAAATGAGCAGTTCTTC. It yields the protein CASSTSGSKNEQFF.

The V gene is TRBV11-3, the J gene TRBJ2-2; 7 bases align to TRBD1. Germline trimming cut 1 base from V and 5 bases from J; bases unmatched to any gene: 4. Germline CDR1 reads SGHNT; CDR2 reads YENEEA. The CDR3 totals 15 residues. Here the CDR3 DNA reads TGTGCCAGCAGCTTAGGGACAGGAGTAACCGGGGAGCTGTTTTTT. This gives the protein CASSLGTGVTGELFF.

This clone was seen only once. V and J are TRBV11-2 and TRBJ1-1; TRBD1 aligns across 9 bases. CDR1 and CDR2 (germline): SGHAT, FQNNGV. V trimming: 5 bases; J trimming: 3 bases; junction bases outside the gene matches: 7. The CDR3 runs to 15 residues. This chain's CDR3 is CASSPLDRGYTEAFF. The CDR3 nucleotides are TGTGCCAGCAGCCCTCTGGACAGGGGCTACACTGAAGCTTTCTTT.

This clone has more than one count but fewer than ten. The V and J genes are TRBV10-1 and TRBJ2-6, with no clear D. The CDR3 spans 15 residues. The ends were cut back, 6 bases at V and 2 bases at J, with 11 bases in the middle. Germline V lookup: CDR1 WNHNN, CDR2 SYGVQD (reference sequence). CDR3 in DNA: TGCGCCAGCAGCCCGAGAGGAACTGGGGCCAACGTCCTGACTTTC. Amino acids: CASSPRGTGANVLTF.

This clone has only one observation. The chain is built from TRBV28 and TRBJ1-4, with D unresolved. The last part of the DNA fits TRBJ2-2 better; the J call may be wrong. Germline V gene data show CDR1 as MDHEN and CDR2 as SYDVKM. This CDR3 is 12 amino acids long. CDR3 residues: CASSFPATELFF. In DNA, the CDR3 is TGTGCCAGCAGTTTTCCCGCCACGGAGCTGTTTTTT.

J is TRBJ1-5 and V is TRBV18; 7 nucleotides align to TRBD1. The CDR3 length is 12 residues. Germline V lookup: CDR1 KGHSH, CDR2 LQKENI. Trimming took 8 bases from V and 7 from J; bases not matched to a gene: 5. The CDR3 here is CASGDRAQPQHF. The CDR3 DNA sequence: TGTGCCAGCGGCGACAGGGCCCAGCCCCAGCATTTT.

The chain has TRBV4-2 and TRBJ1-5; D is ambiguous. Germline V gene data show CDR1 as LGHNA and CDR2 as YNFKEQ. Trimming removed 8 bases at V and 3 bases at J, with 20 bases between. This CDR3 is 16 amino acids long. The DNA for the CDR3 is TGTGCCAGCGCCCCTGGGGAGCAGGTACTCAATCAGCCCCAGCATTTT. Amino acids: CASAPGEQVLNQPQHF.